The 7 T cell receptor beta chains in this list originate from one sample, sequenced in a study of regulatory dendritic cells for organ transplantation. Sorted T cells were CFSE-labeled and cultured 5 days with allogeneic regulatory or mature dendritic cells at 1:10. Profiling relied on immunoSEQ multiplex PCR, and the TCRdb table lists in-frame clones only, not all of them. This repertoire shows about 12,000 clones, roughly 64% found once; its top ten account for more than 0.95%. No antigen is known for these receptors. The sequenced sample consisted of naive CD8+ T cells from blood cultured with dendritic cells. Subset: CD45RA+ naive T cells. Receptor source: a human donor in good health.

The chain couples TRBV9 to TRBJ1-2; D may be TRBD1 (5 bases). Trimming pared 0 bases from V and 1 base from J, leaving 10 bases between. Germline CDR1 is SGDLS and CDR2 is YYNGEE. This CDR3 has 15 amino acids. This CDR3 is CASSVVGDSNYGYTF. DNA for the CDR3: TGTGCCAGCAGCGTAGTCGGAGACAGTAACTATGGCTACACCTTC.

The chain recombines TRBV27 with TRBJ2-1; tentatively, D is TRBD2 (7 bases). V was clipped by 7 bases and J by 4 bases, with 14 bases between them. Germline-derived CDR1 and CDR2 are MNHEY and SMNVEV (reference sequence). The CDR3 is 14 residues long. In DNA, the CDR3 is TGTGCCAGCATGTGGGGGGGGGCATACAATGAGCAGTTCTTC. Amino acid sequence: CASMWGGAYNEQFF.

The rearrangement joins TRBV29-1 to TRBJ2-1, with a weak D call TRBD2 (6 bases). Germline V CDR1 and CDR2: SQVTM, ANQGSEA. The CDR3 is made up of 17 amino acids. Trimming took 1 base from V and 0 from J, leaving 16 bases between them. The CDR3: CSVEGVRGGDSYNEQFF. CDR3 in DNA: TGCAGCGTTGAAGGGGTACGAGGAGGGGACTCCTACAATGAGCAGTTCTTC.

The CDR3 nucleotides are TGTGCCAGCAGCTCGCTGGGCCTACTTGACTACGAGCAGTACTTC. As protein: CASSSLGLLDYEQYF. V gene TRBV5-8 combines with J gene TRBJ2-7, with D unclear. CDR1 and CDR2 (germline): SGHTS, YDEGEE. V was clipped by 3 bases and J by 3 bases, with 16 bases between them. The CDR3 contains 15 residues. The variable domain in full, completed from reference TRBV5-8 and TRBJ2-7, reads EAGVTQSPTHLIKTRGQQATLRCSPISGHTSVYWYQQALGLGLQFLLWYDEGEERNRGNFPPRFSGRQFPNYSSELNVNALELEDSALYLCASSSLGLLDYEQYFGPGTRLTVT.

The CDR3 nucleotides read TGTGCCAGCAGCTTAGCAGGACAGACCACCGGGGAGCTGTTTTTT. This codes for CASSLAGQTTGELFF. V usage is TRBV11-1 and J usage is TRBJ2-2; TRBD1 is a possible D gene (6 bases). CDR3 length: 15 amino acids. V was shortened by 0 bases and J by 4 bases, with 9 bases between the two germline ends. The V gene's germline CDR1 is SGHAT and CDR2 FQDESV (reference sequence).

V is TRBV11-2 and J is TRBJ2-6; 8 nucleotides match TRBD1. Trimming removed 1 base from V and 7 bases from J; junction bases left unmatched: 6. The CDR3 has 16 residues. Germline assignment: CDR1 SGHAT and CDR2 FQNNGV. CDR3 nucleotide sequence: TGTGCCAGCAGCTTAGTCGCAGGGGGCTTAGCCAACGTCCTGACTTTC. It is translated as CASSLVAGGLANVLTF.

The chain has TRBV19 and TRBJ2-7, with 9 bases matching TRBD1. Looked up from germline, CDR1 is LNHDA and CDR2 is SQIVND (reference sequence). V lost 0 bases to trimming and J lost 5 bases; unmatched junction nucleotides: 8. This CDR3 is 16 amino acids long. The DNA of the CDR3 is TGTGCCAGTAGTATAGATCACGGACAGGGGCGGAACGAGCAGTACTTC. Protein sequence: CASSIDHGQGRNEQYF.